The 10 T cell receptor beta chains reported below all come from one sample, sequenced in a study of PD-L1 blockade in urothelial cancer. Using immunoSEQ multiplex PCR, the repertoire was profiled, and TCRdb retains in-frame clones only, with some absent. Of tens of thousands of clones listed, roughly 89% are singletons. Time point in this sample: pretreatment peripheral blood. The material was PBMCs, obtained around atezolizumab (anti-PD-L1) treatment. Receptors originate from a man in his sixties with urothelial cancer.

The chain employs TRBV7-9 and TRBJ2-3; 8 nucleotides line up with TRBD2. The V gene's germline CDR1 is SEHNR and CDR2 FQNEAQ (reference sequence). CDR3 length equals 13 residues. Trimming cost V 10 bases and J 5 bases; bases outside gene matches: 8. CDR3 sequence (DNA): TGTGCCACCAAAGGGACTAGTTTAGATACGCAGTATTTT. Translated: CATKGTSLDTQYF.

This chain links TRBV4-1 with TRBJ1-1; 10 bases are shared with TRBD1. Germline loops: CDR1 MGHRA, CDR2 YSYEKL. The CDR3 totals 16 residues. The trim removed 1 base at V and 4 bases at J, leaving 6 bases unmatched. This CDR3 is CASSQADRGRITEAFF. CDR3 DNA: TGCGCCAGCAGCCAAGCCGACAGGGGGCGGATCACTGAAGCTTTCTTT.

This chain uses TRBV5-5 with TRBJ2-1, with 7 bases that match TRBD1. Germline V gives CDR1 SGHKS, CDR2 YYEKEE (reference sequence). V dropped 3 bases and J dropped 8; count of bases not matched to a gene: 8. The CDR3 length is 14 residues. CDR3 sequence reads: CASSSRTGRDEQFF. The DNA of the CDR3 is TGTGCCAGCAGCTCTCGGACAGGCCGAGATGAGCAGTTCTTC.

The V gene is TRBV2, the J gene TRBJ2-1; TRBD2 agrees at 8 bases. The germline gives CDR1 SNHLY, CDR2 FYNNEI. The V gene end was trimmed by 1 base and the J gene end by 6 bases; junction bases not matched to a gene: 8. This CDR3 has 16 residues. CDR3 loop: CASSEESGRIGNEQFF. The CDR3, as DNA: TGTGCCAGCAGTGAAGAAAGCGGGAGAATCGGCAATGAGCAGTTCTTC.

The rearrangement uses TRBV7-2 and TRBJ2-7; maybe TRBD2 (6 bases). V lost 3 bases and J lost 0, with 9 bases in between. Germline V lookup: CDR1 SGHTA, CDR2 FQGNSA. The CDR3 extends over 14 amino acids. The CDR3 nucleotides read TGTGCCAGCAGCTTCCCGACTAGCTCCTACGAGCAGTACTTC. Its translation is CASSFPTSSYEQYF.

CDR3 region: CASSVAGGRASYNEQFF. The CDR3 DNA follows: TGTGCCAGCAGCGTAGCGGGCGGGAGGGCCTCCTACAATGAGCAGTTCTTC. The chain has TRBV9 and TRBJ2-1; 9 bases are a match to TRBD2. The trim removed 0 bases at V and 0 bases at J, leaving 4 bases unmatched. The CDR3 covers 17 residues. Germline loops: CDR1 SGDLS, CDR2 YYNGEE.

This sequence joins TRBV19 and TRBJ1-5, with 7 bases aligning to TRBD1. The V gene end was trimmed by 7 bases and the J gene end by 7 bases; junction bases not matched to a gene: 7. From germline, CDR1 is LNHDA and CDR2 SQIVND (reference sequence). This CDR3 is built from 13 residues. The CDR3 reads CASTIQGNQPQHF. The DNA for the CDR3 is TGTGCCAGTACGATACAGGGGAACCAGCCCCAGCATTTT.

The chain recombines TRBV7-2 with TRBJ1-1; D not resolved. The CDR3 runs 13 residues. The V end was cut by 5 bases, the J end by 0 bases, with 7 bases between. CDR1 and CDR2 (germline): SGHTA, FQGNSA. CDR3 bases: TGTGCCAGCAGCCCATCATTGAACACTGAAGCTTTCTTT. Amino acid sequence: CASSPSLNTEAFF.

The chain is built from TRBV15 and TRBJ2-1; D possibly corresponds to TRBD1 (6 bases). The CDR3 runs 15 residues. Trimming removed 2 bases at V and 6 bases at J, with 14 bases between. Germline V CDR1 and CDR2: LNHNV, YYDKDF (reference sequence). The CDR3 DNA reads TGTGCCACCAGCAGACCCGGGACACAGGGCAATGAGCAGTTCTTC. This gives the protein CATSRPGTQGNEQFF. Using reference TRBV15 and TRBJ2-1 for the parts outside the CDR3, the full variable domain is DAMVIQNPRYQVTQFGKPVTLSCSQTLNHNVMYWYQQKSSQAPKLLFHYYDKDFNNEADTPDNFQSRRPNTSFCFLDIRSPGLGDTAMYLCATSRPGTQGNEQFFGPGTRLTVL.

The J gene is TRBJ1-1, the V gene TRBV9; possibly TRBD1 for D (5 bases). Germline V gene lookup returns CDR1 SGDLS and CDR2 YYNGEE. The CDR3 totals 13 residues. V dropped 7 bases and J dropped 5 bases, with 15 bases sitting between them. CDR3 in amino acids: CASRGAEGTEAFF. The DNA of the CDR3 is TGTGCCAGCCGCGGGGCGGAGGGGACTGAAGCTTTCTTT.